Shown below are 20 T cell receptor beta chains from a single sample sequenced in a study of blood T cell repertoires in COVID-19. The table came from immunoSEQ multiplex PCR; TCRdb's copy has only in-frame clones and leaves some out. The repertoire holds about 200,000 clones, with approximately 90% as singletons. Sequencing was performed on peripheral blood. Source of these receptors: a man aged 45-65 years with COVID-19, enrolled during active disease.

This sequence joins TRBV30 and TRBJ2-5; 7 nucleotides agree with TRBD1. The J segment lost 4 bases and the V segment lost 4 bases, leaving 9 bases of the junction unmatched. The CDR3 runs 14 residues. Germline loops: CDR1 GTSNPN, CDR2 SVGIG (reference sequence). The CDR3 DNA is TGTGCCTGGAACTCGAGACAGGGTAGAGAGACCCAGTACTTC. Its translation is CAWNSRQGRETQYF. Complete variable domain (other parts from reference TRBV30 and TRBJ2-5): SQTIHQWPATLVQPVGSPLSLECTVEGTSNPNLYWYRQAAGRGLQLLFYSVGIGQISSEVPQNLSASRPQDRQFILSSKKLLLSDSGFYLCAWNSRQGRETQYFGPGTRLLVL.

In this sample, this clone turned up once. V gene TRBV6-4 combines with J gene TRBJ2-3; 13 nucleotides match TRBD2. The V gene's germline CDR1 is MRHNA and CDR2 SNTAGT. The CDR3 contains 18 residues. V was pared by 0 bases and J by 0 bases, with 3 bases of the junction left unmatched. As DNA, the CDR3 is TGTGCCAGCAGTGACTCGGGACTAGCGGGACGTAGCACAGATACGCAGTATTTT. As protein: CASSDSGLAGRSTDTQYF.

The CDR3 coding sequence is TGTGCCAGTAGTATCCAGCGGAGTTACAATGAGCAGTTCTTC. Residues: CASSIQRSYNEQFF. This chain connects TRBV19 to TRBJ2-1; D might be TRBD2 (5 bases). The CDR3 has 14 residues. In germline, CDR1 is LNHDA, CDR2 SQIVND (reference sequence). With 3 bases removed from V and 4 bases from J, the gap between germline ends came to 10 bases.

The rearrangement joins TRBV28 to TRBJ1-2; D possibly corresponds to TRBD1 (6 bases). Per germline, CDR1 MDHEN and CDR2 SYDVKM. Trimming stripped 6 bases from V and 0 bases from J, with 11 bases between. This CDR3 contains 14 residues. CDR3 nucleotides: TGTGCCAGCAGCCTCGGACAGTCTAACTATGGCTACACCTTC. This gives the protein CASSLGQSNYGYTF.

V and J are TRBV6-2 or TRBV6-3 and TRBJ2-3; no clear D gene. CDR1 MNHEY and CDR2 SVGEGT come from the germline V gene. V lost 5 bases to trimming and J lost 2 bases, with 11 bases between them. The CDR3 runs 14 residues. Written as DNA, the CDR3 is TGTGCCAGCAGTCCCTCCTTTCCCACAGATACGCAGTATTTT. Its translation: CASSPSFPTDTQYF.

V is TRBV11-2 and J is TRBJ2-7; 9 bases map to TRBD2. The CDR3 has 17 amino acids. Germline CDR1 reads SGHAT; CDR2 reads FQNNGV. The trim removed 1 base at V and 2 bases at J, leaving 9 bases unmatched. This CDR3 reads CASSLVRAGGKPYEQYF. The CDR3 region has the DNA TGTGCCAGCAGCTTAGTTAGAGCGGGAGGTAAACCCTACGAGCAGTACTTC.

Only a few counts were recorded for this clone. V gene TRBV27 combines with J gene TRBJ1-5, with 8 nucleotides matching TRBD1. The CDR3 spans 16 residues. In germline, CDR1 is MNHEY, CDR2 SMNVEV (reference sequence). Trimming cost V 5 bases and J 2 bases; bases outside gene matches: 8. The CDR3 DNA reads as TGTGCCAGCAGTCCAGGACAGGGAAGGGGCAATCAGCCCCAGCATTTT. This translates into CASSPGQGRGNQPQHF.

The J gene is TRBJ2-3, the V gene TRBV5-4, with TRBD2 matching over 7 bases. V shed 6 bases, J shed 2 bases, and the junction held 0 bases outside the gene matches. The V gene's germline CDR1 is SGHNT and CDR2 YYREEE (reference sequence). The CDR3 has 12 residues. The CDR3 here is CASKRDTDTQYF. The CDR3, as DNA: TGTGCCAGCAAGCGGGACACAGATACGCAGTATTTT.

J is TRBJ2-7 and V is TRBV6-5, with D unresolved. V gave up 6 bases and J gave up 0 bases, with 9 bases separating them. The CDR3 runs 13 residues. Germline V gene data show CDR1 as MNHEY and CDR2 as SVGAGI. CDR3 protein: CASRGQSSYEQYF. CDR3 in DNA: TGTGCCAGCAGGGGCCAGAGCTCCTACGAGCAGTACTTC.

The CDR3 reads CASSSPSGNYGYTF. CDR3 bases: TGTGCCAGCAGTTCCCCCTCAGGGAACTATGGCTACACCTTC. The chain recombines TRBV28 with TRBJ1-2; a possible D gene is TRBD1 (5 bases). V shed 4 bases and J shed 2 bases, with 11 bases lying between them. CDR1 is MDHEN, CDR2 SYDVKM, per germline. The CDR3 is made up of 14 amino acids.

The chain combines TRBV18 with TRBJ2-1; unclear D gene. The V gene lost 6 bases and the J gene lost 5 bases, with 8 bases spanning the gap. The germline gives CDR1 KGHSH, CDR2 LQKENI. The length of the CDR3 is 12 residues. The CDR3 region has the DNA TGTGCCAGCTCTGTGGCGGACAATGAGCAGTTCTTC. As protein: CASSVADNEQFF.

A remark on this clone: At one of its ends the junction is not consistent with the germline gene, which may arise from a read error. This chain joins TRBV7-7 and TRBJ2-5, with 11 bases matching TRBD1. CDR1 and CDR2 (germline): SSHAT, FNYEAQ (reference sequence). The CDR3 is 15 residues long. The DNA for the CDR3 is TGTGCTAGCAGCGCCGGACAGGGGGCGTCGGAGACCCAGTACTTC. This sequence encodes CASSAGQGASETQYF.

The chain combines TRBV18 with TRBJ2-2; possibly TRBD1 for D (6 bases). Trimming took 2 bases from V and 0 from J, leaving 10 bases between them. This CDR3 has 16 amino acids. Germline lookup yields CDR1 KGHSH and CDR2 LQKENI. The CDR3 DNA reads TGTGCCAGCTCACCAGCGACAGGAGCGAACACCGGGGAGCTGTTTTTT. Its translation is CASSPATGANTGELFF.

The chain uses TRBV2 and TRBJ2-3, with D maybe TRBD2 (7 bases). The CDR3 has 13 residues. Germline lookup yields CDR1 SNHLY and CDR2 FYNNEI. V was trimmed by 5 bases and J by 6 bases, leaving 12 bases between them. CDR3 DNA: TGTGCCAGCAGTCTCGGGGGGCCGGATACGCAGTATTTT. Translation gives CASSLGGPDTQYF.

In DNA, the CDR3 is TGCGCCAGCAGCTTGGCCGACAGCACGAACACCGGGGAGCTGTTTTTT. Translation gives CASSLADSTNTGELFF. V usage is TRBV5-1 and J usage is TRBJ2-2; a weak D match, TRBD1 (5 bases). The CDR3 consists of 16 residues. Trimming shortened V by 0 bases and J by 0 bases, and 9 bases separated the two germline ends. Germline V gene lookup returns CDR1 SGHRS and CDR2 YFSETQ.

The CDR3 reads CASSRDRAPEAFF. The CDR3 region has the DNA TGTGCCAGCAGCCGCGACAGGGCCCCTGAAGCTTTCTTT. V is TRBV6-2 or TRBV6-3 and J is TRBJ1-1; TRBD1 agrees at 7 bases. The CDR3 loop spans 13 amino acids. V trimming: 6 bases; J trimming: 6 bases; junction bases outside the gene matches: 7. Germline values: CDR1 MNHEY, CDR2 SVGEGT.

This rearrangement joins TRBV12-3 or TRBV12-4 to TRBJ1-1; 7 bases align to TRBD1. J was trimmed by 7 bases and V by 6 bases; bases with no gene match: 8. The CDR3 extends over 13 amino acids. CDR3 coding DNA: TGTGCCAGCAGCCTACAGGGGATGGGTGAAGCTTTCTTT. It encodes CASSLQGMGEAFF.

The chain combines TRBV7-3 with TRBJ2-1; 10 bases map to TRBD2. Germline-derived CDR1 and CDR2 are SGHTA and FQGTGA. Germline trimming cut 4 bases from V and 0 bases from J; bases unmatched to any gene: 6. The CDR3 extends over 17 amino acids. The CDR3 nucleotides read TGTGCCAGCAGCTCCCCACTAGCGGGAAGCTCCTACAATGAGCAGTTCTTC. Amino acids: CASSSPLAGSSYNEQFF. Drawing the rest from reference TRBV7-3 and TRBJ2-1, the complete variable domain is GAGVSQTPSNKVTEKGKYVELRCDPISGHTALYWYRQSLGQGPEFLIYFQGTGAADDSGLPNDRFFAVRPEGSVSTLKIQRTERGDSAVYLCASSSPLAGSSYNEQFFGPGTRLTVL.

V gene TRBV6-5 combines with J gene TRBJ1-1, with 7 bases that match TRBD1. The CDR3 is 15 amino acids. Germline lookup yields CDR1 MNHEY and CDR2 SVGAGI. The junction had 5 bases not matched to a gene; V was cut back by 4 bases and J by 0 bases. The CDR3 DNA follows: TGTGCCAGCAGTTCCGGGACAGCCATGAACACTGAAGCTTTCTTT. Translation: CASSSGTAMNTEAFF.

The V call is TRBV30, the J call TRBJ2-1; D may be TRBD1 (5 bases). V lost 1 base and J lost 9, with 13 bases in between. The CDR3 is 13 amino acids. Looked up from germline, CDR1 is GTSNPN and CDR2 is SVGIG (reference sequence). CDR3 region: CAWSAVGRGEQFF. The CDR3 DNA reads TGTGCCTGGAGTGCGGTAGGTAGGGGTGAGCAGTTCTTC.